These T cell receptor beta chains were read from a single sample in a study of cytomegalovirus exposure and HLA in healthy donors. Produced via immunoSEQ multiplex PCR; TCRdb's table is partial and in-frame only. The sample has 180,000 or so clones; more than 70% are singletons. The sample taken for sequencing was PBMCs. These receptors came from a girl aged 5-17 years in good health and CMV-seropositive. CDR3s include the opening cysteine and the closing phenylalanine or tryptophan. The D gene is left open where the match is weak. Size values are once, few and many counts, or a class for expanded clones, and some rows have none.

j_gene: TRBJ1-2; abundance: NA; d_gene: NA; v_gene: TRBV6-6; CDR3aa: CASSLLQGYTF; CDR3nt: TGTGCCAGCAGCCTCCTACAGGGCTACACCTTC
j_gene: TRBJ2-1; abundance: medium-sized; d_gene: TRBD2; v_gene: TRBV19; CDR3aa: CATYAGGPGNEQFF; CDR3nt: TGTGCCACTTACGCGGGAGGGCCCGGCAATGAGCAGTTCTTC
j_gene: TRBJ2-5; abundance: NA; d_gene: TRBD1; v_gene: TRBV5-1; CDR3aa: CASSLRGNQETQYF; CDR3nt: TGCGCCAGCAGCCTCAGGGGGAACCAAGAGACCCAGTACTTC
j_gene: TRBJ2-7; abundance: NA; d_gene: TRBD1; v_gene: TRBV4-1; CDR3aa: CASSQWGTDSYEQYF; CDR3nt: TGCGCCAGCAGCCAATGGGGGACAGACTCCTACGAGCAGTACTTC
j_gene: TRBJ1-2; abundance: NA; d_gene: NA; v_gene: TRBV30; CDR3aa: CAWGLLGGYGYTF; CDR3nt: TGTGCCTGGGGGTTACTCGGGGGCTATGGCTACACCTTC
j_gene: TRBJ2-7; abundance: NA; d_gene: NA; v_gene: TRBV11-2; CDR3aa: CASSFGQSYEQYF; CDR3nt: TGTGCCAGCAGCTTTGGACAGAGCTACGAGCAGTACTTC
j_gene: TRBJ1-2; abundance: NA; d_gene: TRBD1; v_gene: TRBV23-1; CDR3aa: CASSQPQGDRATNYGYTF; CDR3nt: TGCGCCAGCAGTCAACCGCAGGGGGACAGGGCGACCAACTATGGCTACACCTTC
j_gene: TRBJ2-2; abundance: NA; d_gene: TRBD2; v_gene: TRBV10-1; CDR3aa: CASSGLAGAGELFF; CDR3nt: TGCGCCAGCAGTGGACTAGCGGGAGCCGGGGAGCTGTTTTTT
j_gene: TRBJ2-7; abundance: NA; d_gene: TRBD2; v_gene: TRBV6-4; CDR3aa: CANKTSGRLYEQYF; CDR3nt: TGTGCCAACAAAACTAGCGGGAGATTATACGAGCAGTACTTC
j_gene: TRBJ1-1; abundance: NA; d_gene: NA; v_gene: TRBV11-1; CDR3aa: CASSFGQILNTEAFF; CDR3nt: TGTGCCAGCAGCTTCGGACAAATATTGAACACTGAAGCTTTCTTT
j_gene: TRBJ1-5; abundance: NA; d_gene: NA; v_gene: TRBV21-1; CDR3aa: CASSPDSIYNQPQHF; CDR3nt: TGTGCCAGCAGCCCCGACAGTATCTACAATCAGCCCCAGCATTTT
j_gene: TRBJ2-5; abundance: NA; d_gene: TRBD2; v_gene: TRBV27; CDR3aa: CASSLFRLAFQETQYF; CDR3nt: TGTGCCAGCAGTTTATTCCGACTAGCCTTCCAAGAGACCCAGTACTTC
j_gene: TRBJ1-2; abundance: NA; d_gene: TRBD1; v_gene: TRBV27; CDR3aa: CASRPPRDRGGYTF; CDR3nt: TGTGCCAGCAGGCCCCCCAGGGACAGGGGAGGCTACACCTTC
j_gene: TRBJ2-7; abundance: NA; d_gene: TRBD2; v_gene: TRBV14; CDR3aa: CASSHRLARGDEQYF; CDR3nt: TGTGCCAGCAGTCATAGACTAGCGCGAGGAGACGAGCAGTACTTC
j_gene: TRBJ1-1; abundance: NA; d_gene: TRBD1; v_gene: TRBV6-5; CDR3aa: CASSNPGQARKAFF; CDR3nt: TGTGCCAGCAGTAACCCCGGACAGGCTCGGAAAGCTTTCTTT
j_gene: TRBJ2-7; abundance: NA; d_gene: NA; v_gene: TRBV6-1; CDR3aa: CASSEARSAVQYF; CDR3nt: TGTGCCAGCAGTGAAGCGCGGAGCGCCGTGCAGTACTTC
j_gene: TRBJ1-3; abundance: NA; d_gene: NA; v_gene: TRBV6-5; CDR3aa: CASSPGEGNTIYF; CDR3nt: TGTGCCAGCAGTCCGGGAGAAGGGAACACCATATATTTT
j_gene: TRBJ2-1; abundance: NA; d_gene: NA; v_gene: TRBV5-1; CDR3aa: CASSLPPGTWGNEQFF; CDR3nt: TGCGCCAGCAGCCTACCTCCCGGGACTTGGGGGAATGAGCAGTTCTTC
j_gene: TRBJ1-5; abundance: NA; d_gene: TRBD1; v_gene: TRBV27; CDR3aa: CASSPRQGDQPQHF; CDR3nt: TGTGCCAGCAGTCCCCGACAGGGTGATCAGCCCCAGCATTTT
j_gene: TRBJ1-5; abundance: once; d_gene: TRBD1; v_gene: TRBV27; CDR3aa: CASSFNRGNQPQHF; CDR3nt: TGTGCCAGCAGTTTTAACAGGGGTAATCAGCCCCAGCATTTT
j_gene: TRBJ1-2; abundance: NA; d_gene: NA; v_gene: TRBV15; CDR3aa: CATSRDLFDYGYTF; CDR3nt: TGTGCCACCAGCAGAGATTTATTCGACTATGGCTACACCTTC
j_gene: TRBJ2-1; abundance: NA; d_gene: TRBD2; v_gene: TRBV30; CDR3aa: CALTSGAISYNEQFF; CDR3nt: TGTGCCTTGACTAGCGGGGCCATCTCCTACAATGAGCAGTTCTTC
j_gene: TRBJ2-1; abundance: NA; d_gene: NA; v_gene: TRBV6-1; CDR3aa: CASSEFSSGSYNEQFF; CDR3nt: TGTGCCAGCAGTGAATTTAGTAGCGGCTCCTACAATGAGCAGTTCTTC
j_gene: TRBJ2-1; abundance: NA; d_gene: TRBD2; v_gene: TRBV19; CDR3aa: CASRTQREGREQFF; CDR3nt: TGTGCCAGTAGGACCCAGCGGGAGGGCCGTGAGCAGTTCTTC
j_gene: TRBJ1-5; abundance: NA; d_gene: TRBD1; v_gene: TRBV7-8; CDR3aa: CASSLGRDRYSNQPQHF; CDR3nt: TGTGCCAGCAGCTTAGGTAGGGACAGGTATAGCAATCAGCCCCAGCATTTT
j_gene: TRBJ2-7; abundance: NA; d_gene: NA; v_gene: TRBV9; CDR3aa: CASSVVGAAIPTHF; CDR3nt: TGTGCCAGCAGCGTAGTGGGGGCTGCCATCCCTACCCATTTC
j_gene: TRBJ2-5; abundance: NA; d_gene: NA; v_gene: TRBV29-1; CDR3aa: CSVGVSQETQYF; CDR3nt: TGCAGCGTTGGTGTCAGCCAAGAGACCCAGTACTTC
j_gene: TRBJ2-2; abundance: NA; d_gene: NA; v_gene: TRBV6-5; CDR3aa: CASSYYDYHTGELFF; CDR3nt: TGTGCCAGCAGTTACTATGACTACCACACCGGGGAGCTGTTTTTT
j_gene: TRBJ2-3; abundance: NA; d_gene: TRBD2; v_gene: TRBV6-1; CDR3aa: CASSELAGGPDTQYF; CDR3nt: TGTGCCAGCAGTGAACTAGCGGGAGGGCCAGATACGCAGTATTTT
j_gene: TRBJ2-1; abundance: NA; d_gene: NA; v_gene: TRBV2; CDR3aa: CASSEGFSFAVSSYNEQFF; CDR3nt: TGTGCCAGCAGTGAAGGGTTCTCCTTTGCGGTCAGCTCCTACAATGAGCAGTTCTTC
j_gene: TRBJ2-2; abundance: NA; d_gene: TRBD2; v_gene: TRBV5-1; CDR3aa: CASSNEGTSRTGELFF; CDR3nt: TGCGCCAGCAGCAATGAGGGGACTAGTCGGACCGGGGAGCTGTTTTTT
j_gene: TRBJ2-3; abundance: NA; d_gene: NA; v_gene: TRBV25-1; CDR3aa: CASSESKGRGWDTQYF; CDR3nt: TGTGCCAGCAGTGAATCCAAGGGCCGAGGGTGGGATACGCAGTATTTT
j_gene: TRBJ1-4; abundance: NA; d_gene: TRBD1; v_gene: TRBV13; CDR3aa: CASTLNRDRGSEKLFF; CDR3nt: TGTGCCAGCACCCTAAACCGGGACAGGGGGTCGGAAAAACTGTTTTTT
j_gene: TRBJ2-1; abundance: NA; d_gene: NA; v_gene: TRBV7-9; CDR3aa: CASSLVPLVSYNEQFF; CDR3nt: TGTGCCAGCAGCTTAGTTCCCCTAGTGTCCTACAATGAGCAGTTCTTC
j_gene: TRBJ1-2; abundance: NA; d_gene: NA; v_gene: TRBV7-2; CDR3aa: CASSFTGQPNYGYTF; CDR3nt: TGTGCCAGCAGCTTTACCGGACAGCCGAACTATGGCTACACCTTC
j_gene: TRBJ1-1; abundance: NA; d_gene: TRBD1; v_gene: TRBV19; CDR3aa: CASSIGLRGQAFF; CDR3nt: TGTGCCAGTAGTATTGGACTAAGGGGGCAGGCTTTCTTT
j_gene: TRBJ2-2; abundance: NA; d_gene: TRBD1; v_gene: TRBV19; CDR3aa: CASSTERGTGNTGELFF; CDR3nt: TGTGCCAGTAGTACCGAACGCGGGACAGGGAACACCGGGGAGCTGTTTTTT
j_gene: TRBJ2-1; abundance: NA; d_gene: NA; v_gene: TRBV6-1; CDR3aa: CASSEITGAYNEQFF; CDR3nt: TGTGCCAGCAGTGAAATAACGGGAGCCTACAATGAGCAGTTCTTC
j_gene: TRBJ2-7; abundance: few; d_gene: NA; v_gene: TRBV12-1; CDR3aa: CASSLCQAISYEQYF; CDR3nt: TGTGCCAGCAGCTTATGTCAAGCGATCTCCTACGAGCAGTACTTC
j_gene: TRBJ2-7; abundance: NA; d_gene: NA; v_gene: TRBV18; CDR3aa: CASSSGNSDEQYF; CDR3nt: TGTGCCAGCTCCTCGGGAAATTCGGACGAGCAGTACTTC
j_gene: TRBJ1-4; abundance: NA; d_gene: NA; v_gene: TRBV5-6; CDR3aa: CASSLLAANEKLFF; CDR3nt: TGTGCCAGCAGCTTGTTGGCGGCTAATGAAAAACTGTTTTTT
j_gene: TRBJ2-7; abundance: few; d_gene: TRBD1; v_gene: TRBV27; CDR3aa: CASSLLGTGRRSYEQYF; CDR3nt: TGTGCCAGCAGTTTATTGGGGACAGGGAGGCGCTCCTACGAGCAGTACTTC
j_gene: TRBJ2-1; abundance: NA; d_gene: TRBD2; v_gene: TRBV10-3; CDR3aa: CAISEDGSGNGEQFF; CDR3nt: TGTGCCATCAGTGAGGATGGTAGCGGGAATGGTGAGCAGTTCTTC
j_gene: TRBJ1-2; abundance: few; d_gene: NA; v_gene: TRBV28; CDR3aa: CASSLQGRGYTF; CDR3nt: TGTGCCAGCAGTCTACAGGGTCGCGGCTACACCTTC
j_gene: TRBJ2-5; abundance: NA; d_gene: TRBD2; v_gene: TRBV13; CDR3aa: CASSDPSASGQTQYF; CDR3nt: TGTGCCAGCAGCGACCCCTCTGCTAGCGGTCAGACCCAGTACTTC
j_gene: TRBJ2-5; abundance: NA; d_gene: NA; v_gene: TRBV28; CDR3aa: CASSHETGWAETQYF; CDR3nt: TGTGCCAGCAGTCACGAAACAGGGTGGGCGGAGACCCAGTACTTC
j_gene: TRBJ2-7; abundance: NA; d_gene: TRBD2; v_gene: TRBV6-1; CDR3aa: CASSGTSGAYEQYF; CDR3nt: TGTGCCAGCAGTGGGACTAGCGGGGCTTACGAGCAGTACTTC
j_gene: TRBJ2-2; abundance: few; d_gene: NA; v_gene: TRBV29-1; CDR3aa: CSVETGSTGELFF; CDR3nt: TGCAGCGTTGAAACTGGGAGCACCGGGGAGCTGTTTTTT
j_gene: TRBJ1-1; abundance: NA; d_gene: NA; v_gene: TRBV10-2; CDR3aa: CASSDRADNTEAFF; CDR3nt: TGCGCCAGCAGTGACAGGGCCGACAACACTGAAGCTTTCTTT
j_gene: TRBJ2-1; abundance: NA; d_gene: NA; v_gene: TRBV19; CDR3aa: CASARFSSYNEQFF; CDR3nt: TGTGCCAGTGCACGGTTTAGCTCCTACAATGAGCAGTTCTTC
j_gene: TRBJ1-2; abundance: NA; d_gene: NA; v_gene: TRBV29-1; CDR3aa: CSVEGTASRIYGYTF; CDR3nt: TGCAGCGTTGAAGGAACGGCATCCAGGATCTATGGCTACACCTTC